The 29 T cell receptor beta chains given below trace back to one sample, sequenced in a study of low-dose radiotherapy and immunotherapy resistance in tumors. Noted time point: after trial treatment. Documented treatment: LDRT plus nivolumab, ipilimumab, low-dose cyclophosphamide and aspirin (RACIN trial). First-strand cDNA used TRAV- and TRBV-specific primers, covering alpha and beta chains. The PCR that amplified TCRs ran for 20 cycles, relying on a constant-region primer and a V-primer adapter. A single record per CDR3 protein comes from TCRdb applying MiXCR to the reads. The profile covers about 30,000 distinct CDR3 sequences, with less than 65% appearing a single time and roughly 5.8% taken by the ten largest. The material was PBMCs, obtained after low-dose radiotherapy plus immunotherapy. These receptors all come from a male donor with gallbladder cancer.

In regard to this clonotype: Relative to the germline gene, one junction end is altered; a read error may explain this. This chain links TRBV7-2 with TRBJ2-6, with D possibly TRBD1 on 5 matching bases. CDR1 is SGHTA and CDR2 is FQGNSA in the germline V gene. The CDR3 spans 14 residues. The CDR3 coding sequence is TGTGCCAGCAGCTTAAATATAGGGGCCTACGTCCTGACTTTC. As protein: CASSLNIGAYVLTF.

A remark on this clonotype: A far larger clone is off by one base, so a read error is likely. This sequence joins TRBV28 and TRBJ2-5; 10 nucleotides agree with TRBD2. The trim removed 5 bases at V and 12 bases at J, leaving 6 bases unmatched. Germline V gene lookup returns CDR1 MDHEN and CDR2 SYDVKM. This CDR3 is built from 12 residues. CDR3 sequence reads: CASSPILAGKYF. The CDR3 nucleotides are TGTGCCAGCAGTCCCATACTAGCGGGGAAGTACTTC.

This clonotype was detected only once. The V gene is TRBV6-2 or TRBV6-3, the J gene TRBJ2-7; the D gene could be TRBD1 or TRBD2 (6 bases each). V lost 5 bases and J 7 bases, leaving 18 bases between the germline ends. Germline V gene sequence: CDR1 MNHEY, CDR2 SVGEGT. The CDR3 extends over 14 amino acids. This CDR3 reads CASSPWGALGEQYF. CDR3 nucleotides: TGTGCCAGCAGTCCCTGGGGGGCCTTGGGGGAGCAGTACTTC.

This clonotype was counted once. This rearrangement joins TRBV4-1 to TRBJ2-1; D is possibly TRBD1 (6 bases). V lost 1 base and J lost 8, with 12 bases in between. Germline CDR1 and CDR2: MGHRA and YSYEKL. The CDR3 totals 14 residues. The CDR3 is CASSQVGAVDEQFF. CDR3 in DNA: TGCGCCAGCAGCCAAGTGGGGGCCGTCGATGAGCAGTTCTTC.

The table lists this clonotype with a few counts. The chain has TRBV3-1 and TRBJ2-7; 7 nucleotides line up with TRBD2. J gave up 6 bases and V 4 bases, and 3 bases lay outside the gene matches. The germline V gene encodes CDR1 LGHDT and CDR2 YNNKEL (reference sequence). This CDR3 is 12 amino acids long. Here the CDR3 DNA reads TGTGCCAGCAGCCGCACTAGCGTCGAGCAGTACTTC. Translated: CASSRTSVEQYF.

This clonotype was counted ten times or more. The genes are TRBV29-1 and TRBJ1-3; D unresolved. This CDR3 has 14 residues. In germline, CDR1 is SQVTM, CDR2 ANQGSEA. The V end was cut by 5 bases, the J end by 1 base, with 12 bases between. For the CDR3, the DNA is TGCAGCGTTCTGCTAGGGAAATCTGGAAACACCATATATTTT. This translates into CSVLLGKSGNTIYF.

This clonotype was counted a few times. A far larger clone is one base from this, pointing to a likely read error. The chain has TRBV3-1 and TRBJ2-7; TRBD2 aligns across 9 bases. J gave up 7 bases and V 4 bases, and 17 bases lay outside the gene matches. Per the germline V gene, CDR1 is LGHDT and CDR2 is YNNKEL (reference sequence). The CDR3 is 17 amino acids. The DNA for the CDR3 is TGTGCCAGCAGCCGAACCCTTCAGACTAGCGGTCCCAATGAGCAGTACTTC. Amino acids: CASSRTLQTSGPNEQYF.

On this clonotype: A far larger clone is a single base away, which makes a read error likely. The chain uses TRBV4-1 and TRBJ2-1; a possible D gene is TRBD2 (5 bases). V dropped 1 base and J dropped 10 bases, with 14 bases sitting between them. Germline loops: CDR1 MGHRA, CDR2 YSYEKL. CDR3 size: 14 residues. CDR3 in amino acids: CASSQVEGPYEQFF. As DNA, the CDR3 is TGCGCCAGCAGCCAAGTCGAGGGCCCGTACGAGCAGTTCTTC.

The genes are TRBV6-2 or TRBV6-3 and TRBJ1-6; TRBD1 aligns across 8 bases. This CDR3 is 15 amino acids long. The V gene's germline CDR1 is MNHEY and CDR2 SVGEGT. The V segment lost 4 bases and the J segment 6 bases; nucleotides outside the gene matches: 5. The CDR3 DNA is TGTGCCAGCAGTTCAGGGGGCCTTGGTAATTCACCCCTCCACTTT. Protein sequence: CASSSGGLGNSPLHF.

V gene TRBV7-2 combines with J gene TRBJ2-1; 8 bases are a match to TRBD2. Looked up from germline, CDR1 is SGHTA and CDR2 is FQGNSA. V shed 7 bases, J shed 0 bases, and the junction held 8 bases outside the gene matches. The CDR3 is 16 amino acids. The CDR3, as DNA: TGTGCCAGCACCGGCCAACTAGCGGACTCCTACAATGAGCAGTTCTTC. It translates to CASTGQLADSYNEQFF. The full variable domain, completed using reference TRBV7-2 and TRBJ2-1, is GAGVSQSPSNKVTEKGKDVELRCDPISGHTALYWYRQSLGQGLEFLIYFQGNSAPDKSGLPSDRFSAERTGGSVSTLTIQRTQQEDSAVYLCASTGQLADSYNEQFFGPGTRLTVL.

This sequence joins TRBV10-3 and TRBJ2-2, with D perhaps matching TRBD2 (5 bases). CDR3 size: 13 residues. Germline V CDR1 and CDR2: ENHRY, SYGVKD. Trimming took 3 bases from V and 4 from J, leaving 6 bases between them. CDR3 residues: CAISDEGTGELFF. DNA of the CDR3: TGTGCCATCAGTGATGAGGGCACCGGGGAGCTGTTTTTT.

This clonotype has a handful of counts. J is TRBJ2-2 and V is TRBV5-4; the match to TRBD2 covers 8 bases. Trimming took 7 bases from V and 0 from J; bases not matched to a gene: 11. Per the germline V gene, CDR1 is SGHNT and CDR2 is YYREEE (reference sequence). There are 17 residues in the CDR3. DNA of the CDR3: TGTGCCAGCCGGCCCCCCGCGGGGGGCTCGAACACCGGGGAGCTGTTTTTT. Translation: CASRPPAGGSNTGELFF.

This chain joins TRBV11-2 and TRBJ2-3; no firm D call. The CDR3 consists of 14 residues. Per the germline V gene, CDR1 is SGHAT and CDR2 is FQNNGV. V was pared by 1 base and J by 6 bases, with 11 bases between. The CDR3 loop is CASSLVPSRDTQYF. The DNA of the CDR3 is TGTGCCAGCAGCTTAGTCCCCTCCCGGGATACGCAGTATTTT.

About this clonotype itself: The likely explanation is a read error, given a far larger clone one base away. The rearrangement uses TRBV28 and TRBJ2-1, with 9 positions matching TRBD1. The CDR3 is 18 residues long. Germline CDR1 reads MDHEN; CDR2 reads SYDVKM. The J segment lost 13 bases and the V segment lost 2 bases, leaving 21 bases of the junction unmatched. CDR3 nucleotide sequence: TGTGCCAGCAGTTTAGGGGTCAACAGGGGGCATGCCAAAAACATTCAGTTCTTC. Translating gives CASSLGVNRGHAKNIQFF.

V gene TRBV28 combines with J gene TRBJ1-1; a possible D gene is TRBD1 (6 bases). Trimming stripped 1 base from V and 1 base from J, with 13 bases between. Germline V gene data show CDR1 as MDHEN and CDR2 as SYDVKM. This CDR3 region has 16 residues. The CDR3 region is CASSLLSGASNTEAFF. CDR3 DNA: TGTGCCAGCAGTTTATTGTCGGGGGCCTCGAACACTGAAGCTTTCTTT.

The chain links TRBV18 to TRBJ1-3; TRBD1 aligns across 7 bases. With 5 bases clipped from V and 0 bases from J, the junction kept 7 bases outside the gene matches. Per the germline V gene, CDR1 is KGHSH and CDR2 is LQKENI. This CDR3 is 16 amino acids long. The DNA of the CDR3 is TGTGCCAGCTCAACACTCGCAGGGGGCTCTGGAAACACCATATATTTT. This sequence encodes CASSTLAGGSGNTIYF.

In its sample, this clonotype is medium-sized. This chain connects TRBV3-1 to TRBJ2-3; TRBD1 might be the D (5 bases). The CDR3 has 15 residues. The V gene lost 11 bases and the J gene lost 1 base, with 19 bases spanning the gap. Germline V gene lookup returns CDR1 LGHDT and CDR2 YNNKEL (reference sequence). CDR3 loop: CACSGWGSGTDTQYF. The CDR3 DNA sequence: TGTGCCTGCTCCGGGTGGGGCTCTGGCACAGATACGCAGTATTTT.

This sequence joins TRBV24-1 and TRBJ2-5; D is ambiguous. V was trimmed by 3 bases and J by 1 base, leaving 8 bases between them. The V gene's germline CDR1 is KGHDR and CDR2 SFDVKD. The CDR3 has 14 amino acids. CDR3 sequence (DNA): TGTGCCACCAGTGATGCCGACGTCCAAGAGACCCAGTACTTC. It translates to CATSDADVQETQYF.

The chain combines TRBV9 with TRBJ1-1; D might be TRBD1 (5 bases). Per germline, CDR1 SGDLS and CDR2 YYNGEE. The CDR3 has 15 amino acids. V dropped 4 bases and J dropped 1 base, with 14 bases sitting between them. The chain's CDR3 is CASSPRAGTNTEAFF. CDR3 bases: TGTGCCAGCAGCCCCCGGGCAGGGACGAACACTGAAGCTTTCTTT.

This clonotype ranks as medium-sized (0.01 to 0.1%). This rearrangement joins TRBV20-1 to TRBJ2-3, with D possibly TRBD2 on 5 matching bases. The CDR3 sequence is 17 residues long. From germline, CDR1 is DFQATT and CDR2 SNEGSKA (reference sequence). V lost 4 bases, J lost 1 base, and 21 bases lay in between. CDR3 region: CSAMTGSQEGGTDTQYF. In DNA form, the CDR3 reads TGCAGTGCTATGACCGGGTCCCAAGAGGGTGGCACAGATACGCAGTATTTT.

Only a few counts were recorded for this clonotype. The chain carries TRBV29-1 and TRBJ2-7, with D maybe TRBD2 (5 bases). The CDR3 extends over 11 amino acids. Germline CDR1 SQVTM, CDR2 ANQGSEA. V was shortened by 5 bases and J by 1 base, with 6 bases between the two germline ends. The CDR3 DNA is TGCAGCGTTCGGGGTTCCTACGAGCAGTACTTC. Its translation is CSVRGSYEQYF.

The rearrangement joins TRBV28 to TRBJ2-1; D perhaps matches TRBD1 (6 bases). CDR3 length: 13 amino acids. V lost 6 bases, J lost 9 bases, and 15 bases lay in between. Germline V gene data show CDR1 as MDHEN and CDR2 as SYDVKM. The CDR3: CASSPGQGLEQFF. The CDR3 DNA sequence: TGTGCCAGCAGCCCGGGGCAGGGGCTTGAGCAGTTCTTC.

This clonotype appeared many times. V is TRBV7-2 and J is TRBJ2-5; D call uncertain. The CDR3 consists of 13 residues. Trimming took 3 bases from V and 5 from J, leaving 10 bases between them. Germline V gives CDR1 SGHTA, CDR2 FQGNSA. CDR3 DNA: TGTGCCAGCAGCTTGGGCTTAGGGGAGACCCAGTACTTC. This codes for CASSLGLGETQYF.

The J gene is TRBJ2-5, the V gene TRBV2; D is tentatively TRBD1 or TRBD2 (5 bases each). CDR1 is SNHLY and CDR2 is FYNNEI in the germline V gene. CDR3 length: 14 amino acids. V was clipped by 8 bases and J by 2 bases, with 15 bases between them. The CDR3 region has the DNA TGTGCCAGCTTACCGTCGAGGGGTCAAGAGACCCAGTACTTC. The encoded protein is CASLPSRGQETQYF.

This sequence joins TRBV6-2 or TRBV6-3 and TRBJ2-3; the match to TRBD2 covers 8 bases. Germline loops: CDR1 MNHEY, CDR2 SVGEGT. The CDR3 consists of 14 residues. With V trimmed by 5 bases and J by 2 bases, 3 bases remained unmatched. CDR3 protein: CASSTREVTDTQYF. The CDR3 DNA follows: TGTGCCAGCAGTACGCGGGAGGTCACAGATACGCAGTATTTT.

The chain employs TRBV6-1 and TRBJ2-7; D gene unclear. There are 13 residues in the CDR3. Germline assignment: CDR1 MNHNS and CDR2 SASEGT. Trimming left V 3 bases short and J 4 bases short, with 10 bases between. The CDR3 is CASSDSSLYEQYF. The CDR3 DNA sequence: TGTGCCAGCAGTGATTCGTCACTATACGAGCAGTACTTC.

On this clonotype: A far larger clone is just one base off, so this is likely a read error. The chain uses TRBV13 and TRBJ2-1; possibly TRBD2 for D (5 bases). Germline V gene lookup returns CDR1 PRHDT and CDR2 FYEKMQ (reference sequence). The CDR3 has 12 residues. The CDR3 DNA sequence: TGTGTCAGCAGCGGCCAGACTACTCGGCAGTTCTTC. This encodes CVSSGQTTRQFF. Drawing the rest from reference TRBV13 and TRBJ2-1, the complete variable domain is AAGVIQSPRHLIKEKRETATLKCYPIPRHDTVYWYQQGPGQDPQFLISFYEKMQSDKGSIPDRFSAQQFSDYHSELNMSSLELGDSALYFCVSSGQTTRQFFGPGTRLTVL.

V is TRBV6-5 and J is TRBJ1-1, with D perhaps matching TRBD1 (6 bases). Germline assignment: CDR1 MNHEY and CDR2 SVGAGI. This CDR3 has 16 residues. V was shortened by 6 bases and J by 0 bases, with 17 bases between the two germline ends. The CDR3 protein is CASSRQQGSMNTEAFF. CDR3 nucleotide sequence: TGTGCCAGCAGCCGGCAACAGGGCTCCATGAACACTGAAGCTTTCTTT.

This clonotype has a handful of counts. V and J are TRBV23-1 and TRBJ1-5; TRBD1 aligns across 7 bases. TRBV23-1 is given ORF status, its function remaining uncertain. CDR3 length: 19 amino acids. The ends lost 3 bases at V and 5 bases at J; junction bases unmatched: 19. The CDR3 sequence is CASSQGRRQGIRGDQPQHF. The DNA of the CDR3 is TGCGCCAGCAGTCAGGGACGCCGACAGGGAATTCGAGGGGATCAGCCCCAGCATTTT.